This TCR beta chain was documented in a study of spatial heterogeneity in lung cancer. The CDR3 is made up of 14 amino acids. Germline V gene lookup returns CDR1 LNHDA and CDR2 SQIVND (reference sequence). V shed 7 bases, J shed 6 bases, and the junction held 6 bases outside the gene matches. Using its own MiXCR run on the 5' RACE reads, TCRdb lists one record per CDR3 protein. The profile shows more than 65,000 distinct CDR3 sequences, roughly 12% of them singletons. Noted time point: sample taken at primary tumor resection. Unsorted whole RNA of tumor, nontumor lung or frozen PBMC was sequenced. This clonotype was seen a few times.

This clonotype originated in a male donor with early-stage non-small cell lung cancer. The specimen comprised PBMCs, sampled at surgery. This chain links TRBV19 with TRBJ1-4; 9 bases map to TRBD1. Here the CDR3 reads CASTGTGNYEKLFF. The CDR3 DNA follows: TGTGCCAGTACCGGGACAGGGAATTATGAAAAACTGTTTTTT.